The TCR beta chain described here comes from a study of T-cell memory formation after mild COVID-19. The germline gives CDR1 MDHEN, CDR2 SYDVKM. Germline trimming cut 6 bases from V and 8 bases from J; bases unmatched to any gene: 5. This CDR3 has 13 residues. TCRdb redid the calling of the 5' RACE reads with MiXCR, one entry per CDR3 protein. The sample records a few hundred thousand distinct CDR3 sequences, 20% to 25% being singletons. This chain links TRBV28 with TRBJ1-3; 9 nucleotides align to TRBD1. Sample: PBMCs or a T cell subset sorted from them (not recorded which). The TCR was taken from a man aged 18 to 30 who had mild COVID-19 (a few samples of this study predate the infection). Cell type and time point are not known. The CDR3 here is CASRSGQGDTIYF. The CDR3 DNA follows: TGTGCCAGCAGGTCGGGACAGGGAGACACCATATATTTT. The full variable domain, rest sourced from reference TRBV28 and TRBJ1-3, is DVKVTQSSRYLVKRTGEKVFLECVQDMDHENMFWYRQDPGLGLRLIYFSYDVKMKEKGDIPEGYSVSREKKERFSLILESASTNQTSMYLCASRSGQGDTIYFGEGSWLTVV.